The present TCR beta chain was sequenced within a study of vaccination and CD4 T cells after COVID-19. Study at large: Convalescent patients gave post-COVID blood a median about 95 days post-diagnosis, range 35 to 161.

The CDR3 runs to 18 residues. CDR1 and CDR2 from the germline V gene are SGHVS and FNYEAQ. Trimming left V 5 bases short and J 2 bases short, with 22 bases between. An Oncomine TCR Beta short-read assay was used to sequence the DNA from cultured CD4+ T cells. The template was genomic DNA from cultured CD4+ T cells. MiXCR was run by TCRdb on the PCR reads, yielding one entry per CDR3 protein. The sample has thousands of distinct CDR3 sequences; about 70% are singletons. As to treatment: approximately nine-day PBMC culture with coronavirus spike peptide pools or control peptides (ViraFEST assay). Every well contained approximately 2 million PBMCs, which were grown with approximately 9 IU/ml IL-2 and about 9.5 ug/ml peptide pools. Regarding this clonotype: Its matching antigen is unknown.

Sequenced material: CD4+ T cells from blood, cultured in vitro, taken before SARS-CoV-2 vaccination. This receptor was obtained from a human donor who had recovered from COVID-19. The rearrangement links TRBV7-6 to TRBJ1-3; no definite D call. CDR3 loop: CASSPSNTGLAPGNTIYF. The CDR3 DNA reads TGTGCCAGCAGCCCCTCAAACACTGGACTCGCCCCTGGAAACACCATATATTTT.